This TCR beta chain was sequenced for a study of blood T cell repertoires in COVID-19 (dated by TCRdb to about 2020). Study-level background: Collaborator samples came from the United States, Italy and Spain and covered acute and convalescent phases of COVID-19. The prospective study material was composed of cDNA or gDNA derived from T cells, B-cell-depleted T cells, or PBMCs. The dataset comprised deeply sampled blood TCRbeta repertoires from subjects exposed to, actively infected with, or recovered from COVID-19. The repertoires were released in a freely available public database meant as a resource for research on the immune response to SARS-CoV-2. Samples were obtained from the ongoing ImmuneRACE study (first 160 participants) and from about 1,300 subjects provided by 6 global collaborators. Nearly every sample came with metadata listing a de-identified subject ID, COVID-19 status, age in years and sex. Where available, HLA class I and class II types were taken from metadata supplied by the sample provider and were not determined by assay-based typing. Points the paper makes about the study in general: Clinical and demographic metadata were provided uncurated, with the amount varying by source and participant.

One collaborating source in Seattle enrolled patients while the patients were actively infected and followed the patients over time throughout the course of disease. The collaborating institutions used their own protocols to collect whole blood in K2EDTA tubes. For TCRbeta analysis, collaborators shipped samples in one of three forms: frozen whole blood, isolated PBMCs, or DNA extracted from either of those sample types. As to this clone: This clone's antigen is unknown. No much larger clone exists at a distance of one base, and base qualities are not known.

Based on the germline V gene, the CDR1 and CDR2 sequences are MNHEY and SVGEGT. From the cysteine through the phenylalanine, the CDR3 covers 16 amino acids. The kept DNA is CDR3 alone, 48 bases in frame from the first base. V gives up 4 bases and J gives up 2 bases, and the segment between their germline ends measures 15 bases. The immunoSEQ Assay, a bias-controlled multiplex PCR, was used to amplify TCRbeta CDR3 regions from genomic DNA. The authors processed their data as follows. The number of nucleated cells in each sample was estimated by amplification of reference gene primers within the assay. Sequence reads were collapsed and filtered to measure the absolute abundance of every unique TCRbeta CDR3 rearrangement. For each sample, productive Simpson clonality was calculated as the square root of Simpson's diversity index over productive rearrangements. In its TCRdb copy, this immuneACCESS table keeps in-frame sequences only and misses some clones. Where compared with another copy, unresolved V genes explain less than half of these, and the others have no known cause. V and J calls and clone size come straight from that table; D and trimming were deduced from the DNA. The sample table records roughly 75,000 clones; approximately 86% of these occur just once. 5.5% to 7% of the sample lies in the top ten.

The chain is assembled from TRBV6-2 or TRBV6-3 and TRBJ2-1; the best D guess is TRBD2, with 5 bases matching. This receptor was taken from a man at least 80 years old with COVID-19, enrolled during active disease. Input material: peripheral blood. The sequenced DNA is TGTGCCAGCAGTTTGCTAGCAAGAATTACCTACAATGAGCAGTTCTTC. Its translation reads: CASSLLARITYNEQFF.